The 17 T cell receptor beta chains reported below all come from one sample, sequenced in a study of blood T cell repertoires in COVID-19. Libraries were prepared by immunoSEQ multiplex PCR; TCRdb keeps only in-frame clonotypes and omits some of them. The sample includes approximately 70,000 clones, 80% to 90% seen only once; the top ten take about 4.6%. The sequenced sample was peripheral blood. The receptors derive from a human donor in a cohort sampled during active COVID-19.

This sequence joins TRBV21-1 and TRBJ2-1; the D segment call TRBD2 is taken from the table without a DNA check. TRBV21-1 is deemed a pseudogene. CDR3 length: 17 amino acids. The CDR3 DNA is TGTGCCAGCAGCAAAAAAGTCCTAGCGGGGTCCCACAATGAGCAGTTCTTC. Translating it yields CASSKKVLAGSHNEQFF.

The chain is built from TRBV5-3 and TRBJ1-4, with D unclear. TRBV5-3 is an open reading frame, and its role is uncertain. This CDR3 spans 15 amino acids. The germline V and J ends were trimmed by 0 bases and 7 bases, with 13 bases remaining between them. The CDR3 sequence: CARSLASRGGEKLFF. Written as DNA, the CDR3 is TGTGCCAGAAGCTTGGCCAGTCGAGGCGGTGAAAAACTGTTTTTT.

This CDR3 is CASTIREGVVDTQYF. CDR3 nucleotides: TGTGCCAGCACCATACGAGAAGGGGTGGTGGATACGCAGTATTTT. The V call is TRBV6-5, the J call TRBJ2-3; weak D call: TRBD1 (5 bases). The ends were cut back, 7 bases at V and 6 bases at J, with 20 bases in the middle. This CDR3 has 15 residues. Germline lookup yields CDR1 MNHEY and CDR2 SVGAGI.

J is TRBJ2-5 and V is TRBV28, with D perhaps TRBD1 (5 bases). The germline V gene has CDR1 MDHEN and CDR2 SYDVKM. The CDR3 is 14 residues long. Trimming removed 6 bases at V and 0 bases at J, with 11 bases between. This CDR3 is CASRSQEYQETQYF. CDR3 bases: TGTGCCAGCAGGTCACAGGAGTACCAAGAGACCCAGTACTTC. The whole variable domain, filled in from reference TRBV28 and TRBJ2-5, reads DVKVTQSSRYLVKRTGEKVFLECVQDMDHENMFWYRQDPGLGLRLIYFSYDVKMKEKGDIPEGYSVSREKKERFSLILESASTNQTSMYLCASRSQEYQETQYFGPGTRLLVL.

In DNA, the CDR3 is TGTGCCAGTAGTCCGCGGACAGGGGTGAACACTGAAGCTTTCTTT. It translates to CASSPRTGVNTEAFF. The rearrangement links TRBV19 to TRBJ1-1, with 9 bases aligning to TRBD1. CDR1 is LNHDA, CDR2 SQIVND, per germline (reference sequence). V gave up 5 bases and J gave up 0 bases; unmatched junction bases: 4. There are 15 residues in the CDR3.

The CDR3 bases are TGTGCCAACCGACTAGGGAGCTCCTACAATGAGCAGTTCTTC. Protein product: CANRLGSSYNEQFF. The V call is TRBV2, the J call TRBJ2-1; the D gene is possibly TRBD2 (6 bases). The CDR3 sequence is 14 residues long. The V and J ends lost 10 bases and 0 bases respectively, with 13 bases between them. Germline-derived CDR1 and CDR2 are SNHLY and FYNNEI.

The CDR3 DNA reads TGTGCCACCAAGGGCGTAAAGCGGGAGACCCAGTACTTC. Amino acids: CATKGVKRETQYF. This chain uses TRBV24-1 with TRBJ2-5, with D perhaps matching TRBD2 (5 bases). V lost 8 bases and J 5 bases, leaving 14 bases between the germline ends. CDR1 is KGHDR and CDR2 is SFDVKD in the germline V gene. The CDR3 extends over 13 amino acids.

This clone was seen a handful of times. This CDR3 reads CATSRDGGTGGNQPQHF. In nucleotides, the CDR3 is TGTGCCACCAGCAGAGATGGGGGGACAGGGGGCAATCAGCCCCAGCATTTT. V and J are TRBV15 and TRBJ1-5, with TRBD1 matching over 10 bases. V shed 0 bases and J 2 bases; nucleotides not matched to a gene: 4. Per the germline V gene, CDR1 is LNHNV and CDR2 is YYDKDF (reference sequence). CDR3 length equals 17 residues.

The CDR3, as DNA: TGTGCCAGTAGTTTCAGGGACAACTACGAGCAGTACTTC. Protein: CASSFRDNYEQYF. The V and J genes are TRBV19 and TRBJ2-7, with D perhaps TRBD1 (6 bases). CDR3 length: 13 residues. Trimming left V 5 bases short and J 3 bases short, with 11 bases between. The V gene's germline CDR1 is LNHDA and CDR2 SQIVND (reference sequence). The full variable domain, rest sourced from reference TRBV19 and TRBJ2-7, is DGGITQSPKYLFRKEGQNVTLSCEQNLNHDAMYWYRQDPGQGLRLIYYSQIVNDFQKGDIAEGYSVSREKKESFPLTVTSAQKNPTAFYLCASSFRDNYEQYFGPGTRLTVT.

V and J are TRBV4-1 and TRBJ1-5, with D maybe TRBD1 (5 bases). This CDR3 contains 15 residues. Germline CDR1 MGHRA, CDR2 YSYEKL. Trimming pared 0 bases from V and 3 bases from J, leaving 9 bases between. The CDR3 sequence: CASSQEGVDNQPQHF. The CDR3 nucleotides are TGCGCCAGCAGCCAAGAAGGGGTCGACAATCAGCCCCAGCATTTT.

The chain joins TRBV2 to TRBJ2-1; 8 bases agree with TRBD2. V was pared by 5 bases and J by 5 bases, with 11 bases of the junction left unmatched. Per the germline V gene, CDR1 is SNHLY and CDR2 is FYNNEI. This CDR3 contains 16 residues. The CDR3, as DNA: TGTGCCAGCAGTTTCGTGTCGGGAGGGATGAACAATGAGCAGTTCTTC. Protein product: CASSFVSGGMNNEQFF.

V usage is TRBV6-5 and J usage is TRBJ2-6, with D unclear. This CDR3 comprises 15 residues. Germline V CDR1 and CDR2: MNHEY, SVGAGI. Trimming shortened V by 6 bases and J by 1 base, and 10 bases separated the two germline ends. CDR3 amino acids: CASSLSGSGANVLTF. Here the CDR3 DNA reads TGTGCCAGCAGCCTTTCCGGGTCTGGGGCCAACGTCCTGACTTTC.

The chain links TRBV10-1 to TRBJ1-5; D is perhaps TRBD1 (5 bases). This CDR3 region has 14 residues. Germline V lookup: CDR1 WNHNN, CDR2 SYGVQD (reference sequence). Trimming cost V 7 bases and J 3 bases, with 13 bases left between them. CDR3 residues: CASNLTAPNQPQHF. For the CDR3, the DNA is TGCGCCAGCAACCTGACAGCACCCAATCAGCCCCAGCATTTT.

The CDR3: CASSQTGLHYNSPLHF. DNA of the CDR3: TGCGCCAGCAGCCAGACAGGCCTCCACTATAATTCACCCCTCCACTTT. The rearrangement uses TRBV5-1 and TRBJ1-6; tentative D call: TRBD1 (6 bases). The CDR3 consists of 16 residues. Germline CDR1 SGHRS, CDR2 YFSETQ. The V end lost 4 bases, the J end lost 3 bases, and 14 bases lay between the germline ends.

This clone was counted between two and nine times. The chain combines TRBV4-1 with TRBJ2-1; 9 positions agree with TRBD2. The V and J ends lost 5 bases and 10 bases, in that order; junction bases with no gene match: 9. Germline-derived CDR1 and CDR2 are MGHRA and YSYEKL. This CDR3 has 14 amino acids. Here the CDR3 DNA reads TGCGCCAGCAGCGCCGCGGGGGGGTTACGGGAGCAGTTCTTC. This encodes CASSAAGGLREQFF.

This clone was seen once. This sequence joins TRBV6-6 and TRBJ2-7; a weak D match, TRBD1 (6 bases). CDR3 length equals 16 residues. Trimming removed 0 bases at V and 3 bases at J, with 15 bases between. CDR1 is MNHNY, CDR2 SVGAGI, per germline (reference sequence). CDR3 in amino acids: CASSYSDSERGYEQYF. The CDR3 region has the DNA TGTGCCAGCAGTTACTCGGACAGTGAACGAGGCTACGAGCAGTACTTC.

The chain links TRBV6-2 or TRBV6-3 to TRBJ1-2; TRBD1 aligns across 8 bases. V shed 6 bases, J shed 4 bases, and the junction held 10 bases outside the gene matches. This CDR3 region has 15 residues. The germline V gene encodes CDR1 MNHEY and CDR2 SVGEGT. CDR3 region: CASSAPGQGAYGYTF. In DNA, the CDR3 is TGTGCCAGCAGCGCACCCGGACAGGGCGCCTATGGCTACACCTTC.